The clone carrying this TCR beta chain was counted a single time. Its cognate antigen is unknown. These data belong to a study of shared clonotypes between healthy human individuals. Broader study findings: Clonotypes not shared had lower generation probabilities than those common to all four donors.

V shed 0 bases and J 0 bases; nucleotides not matched to a gene: 4. Germline CDR1 and CDR2: SNHLY and FYNNEI. The CDR3 contains 16 residues. The data were produced by immunoSEQ multiplex PCR, yet TCRdb's version contains in-frame clones alone and is incomplete. Here the sample spans 2 million to 2.5 million clones, approximately 93% being singletons. Material: naive CD4+ T cells from PBMCs. Subset noted: CD45RA+ positively selected. This clonotype was obtained from a man in his late teens or twenties in good health. Some clones in this sample may be carry-over from other donors' samples. The chain combines TRBV2 with TRBJ2-5, with 7 bases aligning to TRBD2. The CDR3 DNA sequence: TGTGCCAGCAGTGAAGCCCTAGCGGAGTACCAAGAGACCCAGTACTTC. Its translation is CASSEALAEYQETQYF.